This T cell receptor beta chain was identified in a study of identical twins. The CDR3 loop spans 16 amino acids. Per the germline V gene, CDR1 is MNHEY and CDR2 is SMNVEV (reference sequence). Trimming removed 5 bases from V and 10 bases from J; junction bases left unmatched: 15. Overall study results and limits: Twin pairs had excess sharing that was weaker in beta out-of-frame sequences. Zero-insertion analyses were open to partial confounding by invariant MAIT and iNKT cells. Within cord blood, abundant beta clonotypes carried fewer insertions, but memory repertoires showed no such trend.

This clonotype has only a few counts. Its specificity is not known. TCRdb re-called the 5' RACE reads with MiXCR, one entry per CDR3 protein. Among about 490,000 distinct CDR3 sequences listed, roughly 15% were seen once. This sample was shared with a second study, whose subject was yellow fever vaccine responses in identical twins.

The sequencing sample was made of CD4+ T cells sorted from blood. The V and J genes are TRBV27 and TRBJ2-1, with TRBD1 matching over 9 bases. The sequence was collected from a young woman in good health. The CDR3 sequence is CASSPNWDRAGGEQFF. The CDR3 bases are TGTGCCAGCAGTCCAAACTGGGACAGGGCAGGAGGGGAGCAGTTCTTC.